This T cell receptor beta chain derives from a study of blood T cell repertoires in COVID-19. Study as a whole: The samples span acute and convalescent COVID-19 from the United States, Italy and Spain. Sources were T cells, B-cell-depleted T cells, or PBMCs; the material itself was cDNA or gDNA.

Original processing methods: Estimation of nucleated cell counts was performed using reference gene primer amplification. Profiled with immunoSEQ multiplex PCR; TCRdb holds only in-frame clones, not every one. The V and J calls and the clone size are those of that table, but D and trimming were determined from the DNA. The sample shows approximately 270,000 clones, around 90% of them seen only once. CDR1 and CDR2 from the germline V gene are MNHEY and SMNVEV (reference sequence). There are 15 residues in the CDR3. With V trimmed by 0 bases and J by 2 bases, 2 bases remained unmatched. Sequencing was done on a sample of peripheral blood. The genes are TRBV27 and TRBJ2-7; 9 bases align to TRBD2. The clonotype comes from a man aged 45-65 years with acute or convalescent COVID-19. The CDR3 coding sequence is TGTGCCAGCAGTTTATCGCTAGCGGGGACCTACGAGCAGTACTTC. It codes for CASSLSLAGTYEQYF.